The clone carrying this T cell receptor (beta chain) turned up a few times. This specimen comes from a study of T-cell reconstitution after alpha-beta-depleted transplantation in children. V dropped 4 bases and J dropped 4 bases, with 20 bases sitting between them. Germline CDR1 reads LGHNA; CDR2 reads YNFKEQ. The CDR3 contains 16 residues. It was with unique molecular identifiers that the TCRbeta library was prepared. A single record per CDR3 protein comes from TCRdb applying MiXCR to the PCR reads. In the table there are 330,000 or so distinct CDR3 sequences, around a tenth of which are singletons. This chain joins TRBV4-2 and TRBJ2-7; perhaps D is TRBD1 or TRBD2 (6 bases each). This receptor was identified in a human donor who donated a stem cell graft to a child with acute lymphoblastic leukemia. Material: PBMCs from the stem cell graft donor, obtained from the stem cell graft. CDR3 sequence: CASSPWRPWGAYEQYF. DNA of the CDR3: TGTGCCAGCAGCCCCTGGCGGCCTTGGGGGGCGTACGAGCAGTACTTC.